Listed below are T cell receptor beta chains from one sample, sequenced in a study of beta chain features in type 1 diabetes. Some clones are missing from TCRdb's copy, which holds only in-frame ones; the method was immunoSEQ multiplex PCR. The sample yields hundreds of thousands of clones, approximately 14% seen once. The source material was naive CD4+ T cells from blood. The receptors were sampled from a man aged 30 to 39 in good health. Each CDR3 is given without its conserved first and last residue.

j_gene: TRBJ1-3
v_gene: TRBV9
CDR3aa: ASSSTSDSGNTIY

j_gene: TRBJ2-4
v_gene: TRBV5-6
CDR3aa: ASSFLGDKNIQY

j_gene: TRBJ1-1
v_gene: TRBV30
CDR3aa: AWSVLGTEAF

j_gene: TRBJ2-3
v_gene: TRBV4-2
CDR3aa: ASSQDTGGEEY

j_gene: TRBJ2-1
v_gene: TRBV7-2
CDR3aa: ASSQRLAGNEQF

j_gene: TRBJ2-1
v_gene: TRBV6-1
CDR3aa: ASSSPRGGYDEQF

j_gene: TRBJ2-7
v_gene: TRBV29-1
CDR3aa: SVEGGGVYEQY

j_gene: TRBJ1-6
v_gene: TRBV27
CDR3aa: ASSPLDSFNSPLH

j_gene: TRBJ2-7
v_gene: TRBV6-6
CDR3aa: ASSPWTGSYEQY

j_gene: TRBJ2-3
v_gene: TRBV2
CDR3aa: ASRLRGGTDTQY

j_gene: TRBJ2-2
v_gene: TRBV9
CDR3aa: ASSVQGRDTGELF

j_gene: TRBJ1-2
v_gene: TRBV30
CDR3aa: AWSVPGQATYGYT

j_gene: TRBJ2-4
v_gene: TRBV4-3
CDR3aa: ASSPSRPGQLAKNIQY

j_gene: TRBJ2-4
v_gene: TRBV4-1
CDR3aa: ASARATGGSKNIQY

j_gene: TRBJ2-2
v_gene: TRBV21-1
CDR3aa: ASSKSSDGELF

j_gene: TRBJ1-1
v_gene: TRBV18
CDR3aa: ASSPPGQQQYEAF

j_gene: TRBJ1-1
v_gene: TRBV30
CDR3aa: AWNGGESNTEAF

j_gene: TRBJ2-7
v_gene: TRBV6-6
CDR3aa: ASSFRGRVYEQY

j_gene: TRBJ2-1
v_gene: TRBV28
CDR3aa: ASSLGGEQF

j_gene: TRBJ2-7
v_gene: TRBV6-1
CDR3aa: ASSGHISGTYEQY

j_gene: TRBJ2-1
v_gene: TRBV7-9
CDR3aa: ASSSDRLYEF

j_gene: TRBJ1-3
v_gene: TRBV30
CDR3aa: AWSRHIKGENTIY

j_gene: TRBJ1-1
v_gene: TRBV18
CDR3aa: ASSPRTASTEAF

j_gene: TRBJ2-7
v_gene: TRBV4-3
CDR3aa: ASSHIAQGYEQY

j_gene: TRBJ1-1
v_gene: TRBV29-1
CDR3aa: SVEGGRTEAF

j_gene: TRBJ1-4
v_gene: TRBV2
CDR3aa: ASCAMGTTNEKLF

j_gene: TRBJ2-7
v_gene: TRBV5-1
CDR3aa: ASSMDRGPRN

j_gene: TRBJ2-7
v_gene: TRBV5-1
CDR3aa: ASSLAGSSYEQY

j_gene: TRBJ2-7
v_gene: TRBV7-2
CDR3aa: ASTEYGRGAYEQY

j_gene: TRBJ2-1
v_gene: TRBV11-3
CDR3aa: ASSVHNEQF

j_gene: TRBJ2-7
v_gene: TRBV7-2
CDR3aa: ASSRSYEQY

j_gene: TRBJ1-2
v_gene: TRBV13
CDR3aa: ASSWRRGSGYT

j_gene: TRBJ2-7
v_gene: TRBV28
CDR3aa: ASIHRPSYEQY

j_gene: TRBJ1-2
v_gene: TRBV5-1
CDR3aa: ASSPDVGGYT

j_gene: TRBJ2-3
v_gene: TRBV11-3
CDR3aa: ASSLHRRTDTQY

j_gene: TRBJ2-4
v_gene: TRBV9
CDR3aa: ASSVFPGQGGLSGNIQY

j_gene: TRBJ2-3
v_gene: TRBV7-2
CDR3aa: ASSLTFESDTQY